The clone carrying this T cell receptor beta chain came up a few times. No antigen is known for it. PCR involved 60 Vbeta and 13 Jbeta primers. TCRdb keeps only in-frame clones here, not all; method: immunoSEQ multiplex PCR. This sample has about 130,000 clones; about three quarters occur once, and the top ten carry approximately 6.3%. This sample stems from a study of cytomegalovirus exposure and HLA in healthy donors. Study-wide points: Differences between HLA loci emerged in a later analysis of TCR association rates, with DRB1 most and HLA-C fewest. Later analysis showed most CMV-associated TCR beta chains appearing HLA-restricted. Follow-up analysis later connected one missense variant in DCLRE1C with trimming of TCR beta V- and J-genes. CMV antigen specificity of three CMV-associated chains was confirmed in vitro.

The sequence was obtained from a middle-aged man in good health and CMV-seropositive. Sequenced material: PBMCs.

CDR3 sequence (DNA): TGTGCCAGCAGTTTGACAGGGTGGGATGAGCAGTTCTTC. This sequence encodes CASSLTGWDEQFF. The chain couples TRBV6-5 to TRBJ2-1, with 7 nucleotides matching TRBD1. The CDR3 loop spans 13 amino acids. Per germline, CDR1 MNHEY and CDR2 SVGAGI. V lost 4 bases to trimming and J lost 8 bases; unmatched junction nucleotides: 5.